These 7 T cell receptor beta chains originate from one sample sequenced in a study of cytotoxic CD8 clonotypes in ibrutinib-treated CLL. Produced via immunoSEQ multiplex PCR; TCRdb's table is partial and in-frame only. The sample has around 77,000 clones, around 82% seen once. Sequencing used PBMCs, obtained at disease progression, from a patient treated with ibrutinib. These receptors originate from a human donor with chronic lymphocytic leukemia.

This clone showed up just a few times. The chain combines TRBV18 with TRBJ2-7; 9 bases map to TRBD2. The CDR3 contains 18 residues. Germline V gene lookup returns CDR1 KGHSH and CDR2 LQKENI. Germline trimming cut 1 base from V and 6 bases from J; bases unmatched to any gene: 16. The CDR3 protein is CASSPRAGLAGSLLEQYF. CDR3 nucleotide sequence: TGTGCCAGCTCACCACGGGCAGGGCTAGCGGGGAGTCTTCTCGAGCAGTACTTC.

The rearrangement joins TRBV11-2 to TRBJ2-7; D unclear. Germline V gene sequence: CDR1 SGHAT, CDR2 FQNNGV. The CDR3 spans 14 residues. V lost 4 bases and J 2 bases, leaving 12 bases between the germline ends. DNA of the CDR3: TGTGCCAGCAGCTCGCTCCGACAACCCTACGAGCAGTACTTC. Its translation is CASSSLRQPYEQYF.

This clone was seen more than once but under ten times. The chain recombines TRBV5-1 with TRBJ1-1, with D possibly TRBD1 on 5 matching bases. The CDR3 is 15 amino acids. CDR1 and CDR2 (germline): SGHRS, YFSETQ. V lost 2 bases and J lost 4, with 15 bases in between. The CDR3 loop is CASSLQVLEVTEAFF. CDR3 in DNA: TGCGCCAGCAGCTTACAGGTCCTCGAGGTCACTGAAGCTTTCTTT.

This chain connects TRBV6-1 to TRBJ2-7; D is possibly TRBD2 (5 bases). V shed 7 bases and J shed 6 bases, with 19 bases lying between them. The CDR3 covers 14 residues. CDR1 is MNHNS, CDR2 SASEGT, per germline. The CDR3 here is CASTQLPGLFEQYF. DNA for the CDR3: TGTGCCAGCACTCAACTCCCCGGACTGTTCGAGCAGTACTTC.

V is TRBV11-3 and J is TRBJ2-1; perhaps TRBD2 as D (5 bases). Germline V CDR1 and CDR2: SGHNT, YENEEA. Trimming stripped 3 bases from V and 5 bases from J, with 14 bases between. The CDR3 is 15 residues long. As DNA, the CDR3 is TGTGCCAGCAGCTTGACTCCAGCGGTAAACAATGAGCAGTTCTTC. It translates to CASSLTPAVNNEQFF.

This chain joins TRBV5-4 and TRBJ1-4, with 10 bases fitting TRBD1. This CDR3 is built from 17 residues. The germline CDR1 and CDR2 sequences are SGHNT and YYREEE (reference sequence). The trim removed 3 bases at V and 5 bases at J, leaving 10 bases unmatched. The CDR3 region has the DNA TGTGCCAGCAGCTCTGGTAGAGGGACAGGGGAGAATGAAAAACTGTTTTTT. Its translation: CASSSGRGTGENEKLFF.

This chain links TRBV6-5 with TRBJ1-2; D not certain. Germline V gives CDR1 MNHEY, CDR2 SVGAGI. The CDR3 extends over 14 amino acids. Trimming removed 7 bases at V and 2 bases at J, with 14 bases between. Here the CDR3 DNA reads TGTGCCAGCACCGACGGGCAGAGGAACTATGGCTACACCTTC. It is translated as CASTDGQRNYGYTF.